The clone carrying this T cell receptor beta chain was detected only once. Its antigen is as yet unknown. Germline CDR1 SGHRS, CDR2 YFSETQ. V gave up 0 bases and J gave up 7 bases, with 8 bases separating them. The CDR3 extends over 13 amino acids. Per sample, at least 5 micrograms of total RNA were extracted. The source of the sample is a study of blood T cells in healthy people across ages. The study's findings and limits: There were more naive CD4+ cells and higher diversity in long-lived donors than in aged donors.

The use of a sample-barcoded 5' primer and a J-beta primer mix characterized a second PCR of about 7 to 12 cycles. There were at least 3 million CDR3-containing paired-end reads obtained from each sample. MiXCR, applied by TCRdb to the 5' RACE reads, yields one record per CDR3 protein. The sample has hundreds of thousands of distinct CDR3 sequences, roughly 56% seen once. The V and J genes are TRBV5-1 and TRBJ2-1, with D tentatively TRBD2 (5 bases). Sequencing was done on a sample of blood. The receptor comes from a man in his forties in good health. CDR3 nucleotide sequence: TGCGCCAGCAGCTTGGTGGTAGCGAATGAGCAGTTCTTC. Protein sequence: CASSLVVANEQFF. Full variable domain (rest looked up from reference TRBV5-1 and TRBJ2-1): KAGVTQTPRYLIKTRGQQVTLSCSPISGHRSVSWYQQTPGQGLQFLFEYFSETQRNKGNFPGRFSGRQFSNSRSEMNVSTLELGDSALYLCASSLVVANEQFFGPGTRLTVL.